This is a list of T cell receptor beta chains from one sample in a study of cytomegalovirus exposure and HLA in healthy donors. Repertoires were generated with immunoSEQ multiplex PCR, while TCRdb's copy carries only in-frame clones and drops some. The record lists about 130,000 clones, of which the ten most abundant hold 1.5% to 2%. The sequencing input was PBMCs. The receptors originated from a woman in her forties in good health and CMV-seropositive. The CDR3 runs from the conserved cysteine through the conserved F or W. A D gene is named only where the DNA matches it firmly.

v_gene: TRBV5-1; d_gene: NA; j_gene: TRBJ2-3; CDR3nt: TGCGCCAGCAGCTTTACAGGGAGCACAGATACGCAGTATTTT; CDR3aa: CASSFTGSTDTQYF
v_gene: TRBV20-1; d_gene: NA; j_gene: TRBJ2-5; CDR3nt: TGCAGTGGAATCCCAGTGGAGACCCAGTACTTC; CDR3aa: CSGIPVETQYF
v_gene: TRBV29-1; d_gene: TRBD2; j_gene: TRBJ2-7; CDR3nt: TGCAGCGCCAAGACTAGCGGGAGCTCCTACGAGCAGTACTTC; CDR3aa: CSAKTSGSSYEQYF
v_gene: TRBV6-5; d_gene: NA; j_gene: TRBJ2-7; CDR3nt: TGTGCCAGCAGTTACTCGAATCGGGGCTCCTACGAGCAGTACTTC; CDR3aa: CASSYSNRGSYEQYF
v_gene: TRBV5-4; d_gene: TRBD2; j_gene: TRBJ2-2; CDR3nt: TGTGCCAGCAGCTTGAAGGGTAGCGGGACGGCGAACACCGGGGAGCTGTTTTTT; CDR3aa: CASSLKGSGTANTGELFF
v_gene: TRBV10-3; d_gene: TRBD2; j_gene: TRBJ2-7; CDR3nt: TGTGCCATCAGTGAGTCCGTAAGACTAGCGGGAGACACCTACGAGCAGTACTTC; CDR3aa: CAISESVRLAGDTYEQYF
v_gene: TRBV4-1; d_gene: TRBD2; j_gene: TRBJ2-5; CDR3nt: TGCGCCAGCAGCCCCGGACTAGCGGGAGGAGAGACCCAGTACTTC; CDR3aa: CASSPGLAGGETQYF
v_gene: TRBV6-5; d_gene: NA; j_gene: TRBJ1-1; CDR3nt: TGTGCCGTCGGGGACTCTGAAGCTTTCTTT; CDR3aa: CAVGDSEAFF
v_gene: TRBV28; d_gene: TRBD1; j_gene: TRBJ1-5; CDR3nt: TGTGCCAGCAGTTGGGGACAGGGGATCCAGCCCCAGCATTTT; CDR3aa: CASSWGQGIQPQHF
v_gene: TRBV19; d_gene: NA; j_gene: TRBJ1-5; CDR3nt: TGTGCCAGCGGGAGGCAGGGGAATCAGCCCCAGCATTTT; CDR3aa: CASGRQGNQPQHF
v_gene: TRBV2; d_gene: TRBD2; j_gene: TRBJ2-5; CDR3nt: TGTGCCAGCTGCAATGGATCGAGCGGGAGTGAGACCCAGTACTTC; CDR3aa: CASCNGSSGSETQYF
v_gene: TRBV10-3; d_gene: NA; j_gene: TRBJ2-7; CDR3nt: TGTGCCATCAGTGAGGGTTCAGGGGTAGGCGAGCAGTACTTC; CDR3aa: CAISEGSGVGEQYF
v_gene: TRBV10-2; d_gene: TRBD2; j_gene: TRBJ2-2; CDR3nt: TGCGCCGGAACTAGCGGAGCGTCGAACACCGGGGAGCTGTTTTTT; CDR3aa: CAGTSGASNTGELFF
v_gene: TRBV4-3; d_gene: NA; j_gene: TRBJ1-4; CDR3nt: TGCGCCAGCAGCCAAGTATCAGGGGTGGCTAATGAAAAACTGTTTTTT; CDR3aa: CASSQVSGVANEKLFF
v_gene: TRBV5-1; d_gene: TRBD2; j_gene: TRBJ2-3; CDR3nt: TGCGCCAGCAGCTTGGGACTAGCGGATAGCACAGATACGCAGTATTTT; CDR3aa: CASSLGLADSTDTQYF
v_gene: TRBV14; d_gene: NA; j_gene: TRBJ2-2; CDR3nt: TGTGCCAGCAGCCGGGACTTAACCGGGGAGCTGTTTTTT; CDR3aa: CASSRDLTGELFF
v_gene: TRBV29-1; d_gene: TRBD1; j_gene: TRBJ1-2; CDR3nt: TGCAGCACGCGGACAGGGGAGGTTGGCTACACCTTC; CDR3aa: CSTRTGEVGYTF
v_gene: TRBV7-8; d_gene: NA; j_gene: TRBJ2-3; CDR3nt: TGTGCCAGCAGCTCGCCCACCGTCGGTCCCTCAACCCAGTATTTT; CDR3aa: CASSSPTVGPSTQYF
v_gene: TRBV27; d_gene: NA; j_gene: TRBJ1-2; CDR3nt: TGTGCCAGCAGCACAGGCCCTGCCTATGGCTACACCTTC; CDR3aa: CASSTGPAYGYTF
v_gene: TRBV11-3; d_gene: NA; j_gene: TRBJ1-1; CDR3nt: TGTGCCAGCAGCCCCGGGGGGAACACTGAAGCTTTCTTT; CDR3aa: CASSPGGNTEAFF
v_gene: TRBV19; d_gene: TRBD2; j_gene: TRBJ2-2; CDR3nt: TGTGCCAGTAGTAAGGGACTAGCGGGAGGGCTCAGGGAGCTGTTTTTT; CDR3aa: CASSKGLAGGLRELFF
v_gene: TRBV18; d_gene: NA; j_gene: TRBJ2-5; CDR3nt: TGTGCCAGCTCACCAAGTCAGGGACAAGAGACCCAGTACTTC; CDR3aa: CASSPSQGQETQYF
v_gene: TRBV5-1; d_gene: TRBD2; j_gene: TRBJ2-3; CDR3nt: TGCGCCAGCAGGCTGCTCGGGTGGCGGGAGGCCCCAGATACGCAGTATTTT; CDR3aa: CASRLLGWREAPDTQYF
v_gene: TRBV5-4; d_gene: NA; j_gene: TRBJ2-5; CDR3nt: TGTGCCAGCAGCTTGCAGGGAAGGGGACAAGAGACCCAGTACTTC; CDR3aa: CASSLQGRGQETQYF
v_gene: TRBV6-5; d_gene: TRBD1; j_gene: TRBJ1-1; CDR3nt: TGTGCCAGCATGGGACAGGGGGGCTTGAACACTGAAGCTTTCTTT; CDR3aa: CASMGQGGLNTEAFF